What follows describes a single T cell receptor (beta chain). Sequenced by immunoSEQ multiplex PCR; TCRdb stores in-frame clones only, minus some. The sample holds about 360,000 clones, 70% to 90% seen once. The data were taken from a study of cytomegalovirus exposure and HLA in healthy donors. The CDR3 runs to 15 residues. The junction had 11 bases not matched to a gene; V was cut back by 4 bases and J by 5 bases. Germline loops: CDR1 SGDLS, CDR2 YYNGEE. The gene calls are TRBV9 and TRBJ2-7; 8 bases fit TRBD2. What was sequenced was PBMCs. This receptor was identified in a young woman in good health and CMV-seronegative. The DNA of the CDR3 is TGTGCCAGCAGCCCCCAGCGGGAGATTTCCCACGAGCAGTACTTC. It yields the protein CASSPQREISHEQYF.